These T cell receptor beta chains were read from a single sample in a study of CD8 T cells in ankylosing spondylitis. TCRdb reprocessed the 5' RACE reads with MiXCR, giving one entry per CDR3 protein. The profile covers more than 110,000 distinct CDR3 sequences, with roughly 8.3% appearing a single time and 7.3% taken by the ten largest. The sequencing sample was made of synovial fluid, either unsorted or a sorted T cell fraction (not recorded which). These receptors were obtained from a male donor with ankylosing spondylitis. CDR3s include the opening cysteine and the closing phenylalanine or tryptophan. The D gene is left open where the match is weak. Clone size is given for some rows only: seen once, a few or many times, or a class if the clone is expanded.

j_gene | d_gene | v_gene | abundance | CDR3aa | CDR3nt
TRBJ2-3 | TRBD2 | TRBV20-1 | few | CSARFLAGAGDTQYF | TGCAGTGCTAGGTTTCTAGCGGGGGCCGGGGATACGCAGTATTTT
TRBJ1-6 | TRBD1 | TRBV20-1 | many | CSAHRGLHSYNSPLHF | TGCAGTGCTCACAGGGGATTACACTCCTATAATTCACCCCTCCACTTT
TRBJ1-2 | . | TRBV24-1 | many | CATSDPSGTADDYGYTF | TGTGCCACCAGTGATCCCTCCGGGACGGCGGACGACTATGGCTACACCTTC
TRBJ2-3 | TRBD2 | TRBV20-1 | many | CSASPFPGTSLGTDTQYF | TGCAGTGCCTCACCTTTCCCCGGGACTAGTCTCGGTACAGATACGCAGTATTTT
TRBJ2-3 | TRBD1 | TRBV7-9 | . | CASSRVPTGGRADTQYF | TGTGCCAGCAGCCGTGTTCCAACAGGGGGGAGAGCAGATACGCAGTATTTT
TRBJ2-7 | TRBD1 | TRBV10-3 | . | CAISESATGVYEQYF | TGTGCCATCAGTGAGTCGGCGACAGGGGTGTACGAGCAGTACTTC
TRBJ2-7 | . | TRBV7-6 | many | CASSLVLGEQYF | TGTGCCAGCAGCTTAGTCCTGGGGGAGCAGTACTTC
TRBJ1-1 | TRBD1 | TRBV20-1 | few | CSAGQGLNTEAFF | TGCAGTGCTGGACAGGGACTGAACACTGAAGCTTTCTTT
TRBJ1-1 | . | TRBV20-1 | . | CSAIDTEAFF | TGCAGTGCTATTGACACTGAAGCTTTCTTT
TRBJ1-1 | . | TRBV18 | . | CASPDPQVNTEAFF | TGTGCCAGCCCAGACCCACAAGTGAACACTGAAGCTTTCTTT
TRBJ1-2 | . | TRBV6-2/TRBV6-3 | many | CASSYSKPQEITNYGYTF | TGTGCCAGCAGTTACTCGAAGCCACAGGAGATTACAAACTATGGCTACACCTTC
TRBJ2-3 | . | TRBV29-1 | few | CSVEEGPTTDTQYF | TGCAGCGTTGAAGAGGGGCCTACCACAGATACGCAGTATTTT
TRBJ1-1 | . | TRBV5-1 | few | CASSAGQSGREAFF | TGCGCCAGCAGCGCAGGACAGAGTGGGAGGGAAGCTTTCTTT
TRBJ2-3 | . | TRBV5-1 | many | CASSLNGPGLADTQYF | TGCGCCAGCAGCTTGAATGGGCCAGGGTTGGCAGATACGCAGTATTTT
TRBJ2-1 | TRBD2 | TRBV5-1 | few | CASSRGGGLYNEQFF | TGCGCCAGCAGCCGTGGCGGGGGGCTATACAATGAGCAGTTCTTC
TRBJ2-1 | . | TRBV7-2 | . | CASRISSSYNEQFF | TGTGCCAGTCGGATATCGAGCTCCTACAATGAGCAGTTCTTC
TRBJ2-2 | . | TRBV7-2 | many | CASSLPPGELFF | TGTGCCAGCAGCTTACCCCCCGGGGAGCTGTTTTTT
TRBJ2-6 | TRBD2 | TRBV5-1 | many | CASSFPTSGKSGANVLTF | TGCGCCAGCAGCTTCCCGACTAGCGGGAAGTCTGGGGCCAACGTCCTGACTTTC
TRBJ2-7 | . | TRBV3-1 | many | CASSQESDYEQYF | TGTGCCAGCAGCCAAGAATCAGACTACGAGCAGTACTTC
TRBJ2-5 | TRBD1 | TRBV15 | few | CATSRDRGEETQYF | TGTGCCACCAGCAGGGACAGGGGCGAAGAGACCCAGTACTTC
TRBJ2-3 | . | TRBV7-3 | . | CASSLRHTSTDTQYF | TGTGCCAGCAGCTTAAGGCACACTAGCACAGATACGCAGTATTTT
TRBJ2-5 | . | TRBV7-2 | few | CASSFGLQETQYF | TGTGCCAGCAGCTTTGGGCTCCAAGAGACCCAGTACTTC
TRBJ2-7 | TRBD2 | TRBV15 | . | CATSREKRERYEQYF | TGTGCCACCAGCAGAGAAAAGCGGGAGCGGTACGAGCAGTACTTC
TRBJ2-3 | TRBD1 | TRBV7-6 | many | CASSARGRGLLSAQYF | TGTGCCAGCAGCGCGAGAGGCAGGGGGCTGCTCTCCGCGCAGTATTTT
TRBJ2-3 | . | TRBV7-3 | . | CASSAGVMGTDTQYF | TGTGCCAGCAGCGCCGGGGTGATGGGCACAGATACGCAGTATTTT
TRBJ2-1 | TRBD2 | TRBV15 | many | CATSRGSGGYNEQFF | TGTGCCACCAGCAGAGGTAGCGGGGGGTACAATGAGCAGTTCTTC
TRBJ2-1 | TRBD2 | TRBV2 | many | CASSAGLAGYNEQFF | TGTGCCAGCAGTGCGGGACTAGCCGGCTACAATGAGCAGTTCTTC
TRBJ2-3 | . | TRBV29-1 | few | CSGVAGGGTDTQYF | TGCAGCGGTGTTGCAGGGGGGGGGACAGATACGCAGTATTTT
TRBJ2-5 | . | TRBV6-1 | few | CASQEGGSQETQYF | TGTGCCAGCCAAGAAGGGGGGTCCCAAGAGACCCAGTACTTC
TRBJ2-5 | . | TRBV7-9 | . | CASSRRGGLGKETQYF | TGTGCCAGCAGCCGTAGGGGTGGCTTGGGCAAAGAGACCCAGTACTTC
TRBJ2-3 | . | TRBV20-1 | few | CSARVWKGLADTQYF | TGCAGTGCTAGAGTCTGGAAGGGACTCGCAGATACGCAGTATTTT
TRBJ2-1 | TRBD2 | TRBV20-1 | many | CGPSGNEQFF | TGCGGACCTAGCGGCAATGAGCAGTTCTTC
TRBJ1-1 | . | TRBV20-1 | . | CSFWPTAQGAFF | TGCAGCTTTTGGCCCACAGCCCAAGGAGCTTTCTTT
TRBJ1-1 | . | TRBV7-9 | many | CASSLWGGQNTEAFF | TGTGCCAGCAGCTTATGGGGGGGACAGAACACTGAAGCTTTCTTT
TRBJ1-3 | . | TRBV20-1 | . | CTAPTGGANTIYF | TGCACTGCTCCTACGGGGGGAGCGAACACCATATATTTT
TRBJ2-7 | . | TRBV6-2/TRBV6-3 | many | CASNTVSYEQYF | TGTGCCAGCAATACAGTCTCCTACGAGCAGTACTTC
TRBJ1-3 | TRBD1 | TRBV18 | . | CASSPLEITGDGNTIYF | TGTGCCAGCTCACCACTCGAAATAACAGGGGACGGAAACACCATATATTTT
TRBJ1-5 | . | TRBV29-1 | . | CSVRTASNQPQHF | TGCAGCGTTCGGACAGCTAGCAATCAGCCCCAGCATTTT
TRBJ1-4 | . | TRBV12-3/TRBV12-4 | many | CASSLIRVRGSEKLFF | TGTGCCAGCAGTTTAATTAGAGTCAGAGGCTCTGAAAAACTGTTTTTT
TRBJ2-5 | . | TRBV7-9 | many | CASSSSRDIETQYF | TGTGCCAGCAGCTCCTCGCGGGACATTGAGACCCAGTACTTC
TRBJ1-5 | . | TRBV18 | . | CASSPGLDNQPQHF | TGTGCCAGCTCTCCCGGGCTTGACAATCAGCCCCAGCATTTT
TRBJ2-7 | TRBD1 | TRBV20-1 | few | CSAATGTVSYEQYF | TGCAGTGCTGCAACCGGGACAGTCTCCTACGAGCAGTACTTC
TRBJ2-5 | TRBD2 | TRBV4-2 | . | CASSQVWVAGEGTQYF | TGTGCCAGCAGCCAAGTCTGGGTTGCGGGAGAGGGGACCCAGTACTTC
TRBJ2-2 | TRBD2 | TRBV30 | . | CAWSLGLAGVAGELFF | TGTGCCTGGAGTTTGGGACTAGCGGGAGTAGCCGGGGAGCTGTTTTTT
TRBJ2-4 | TRBD1 | TRBV7-2 | few | CASSRAGTGVNIQYF | TGTGCCAGCAGCCGAGCCGGGACAGGGGTGAACATTCAGTACTTC